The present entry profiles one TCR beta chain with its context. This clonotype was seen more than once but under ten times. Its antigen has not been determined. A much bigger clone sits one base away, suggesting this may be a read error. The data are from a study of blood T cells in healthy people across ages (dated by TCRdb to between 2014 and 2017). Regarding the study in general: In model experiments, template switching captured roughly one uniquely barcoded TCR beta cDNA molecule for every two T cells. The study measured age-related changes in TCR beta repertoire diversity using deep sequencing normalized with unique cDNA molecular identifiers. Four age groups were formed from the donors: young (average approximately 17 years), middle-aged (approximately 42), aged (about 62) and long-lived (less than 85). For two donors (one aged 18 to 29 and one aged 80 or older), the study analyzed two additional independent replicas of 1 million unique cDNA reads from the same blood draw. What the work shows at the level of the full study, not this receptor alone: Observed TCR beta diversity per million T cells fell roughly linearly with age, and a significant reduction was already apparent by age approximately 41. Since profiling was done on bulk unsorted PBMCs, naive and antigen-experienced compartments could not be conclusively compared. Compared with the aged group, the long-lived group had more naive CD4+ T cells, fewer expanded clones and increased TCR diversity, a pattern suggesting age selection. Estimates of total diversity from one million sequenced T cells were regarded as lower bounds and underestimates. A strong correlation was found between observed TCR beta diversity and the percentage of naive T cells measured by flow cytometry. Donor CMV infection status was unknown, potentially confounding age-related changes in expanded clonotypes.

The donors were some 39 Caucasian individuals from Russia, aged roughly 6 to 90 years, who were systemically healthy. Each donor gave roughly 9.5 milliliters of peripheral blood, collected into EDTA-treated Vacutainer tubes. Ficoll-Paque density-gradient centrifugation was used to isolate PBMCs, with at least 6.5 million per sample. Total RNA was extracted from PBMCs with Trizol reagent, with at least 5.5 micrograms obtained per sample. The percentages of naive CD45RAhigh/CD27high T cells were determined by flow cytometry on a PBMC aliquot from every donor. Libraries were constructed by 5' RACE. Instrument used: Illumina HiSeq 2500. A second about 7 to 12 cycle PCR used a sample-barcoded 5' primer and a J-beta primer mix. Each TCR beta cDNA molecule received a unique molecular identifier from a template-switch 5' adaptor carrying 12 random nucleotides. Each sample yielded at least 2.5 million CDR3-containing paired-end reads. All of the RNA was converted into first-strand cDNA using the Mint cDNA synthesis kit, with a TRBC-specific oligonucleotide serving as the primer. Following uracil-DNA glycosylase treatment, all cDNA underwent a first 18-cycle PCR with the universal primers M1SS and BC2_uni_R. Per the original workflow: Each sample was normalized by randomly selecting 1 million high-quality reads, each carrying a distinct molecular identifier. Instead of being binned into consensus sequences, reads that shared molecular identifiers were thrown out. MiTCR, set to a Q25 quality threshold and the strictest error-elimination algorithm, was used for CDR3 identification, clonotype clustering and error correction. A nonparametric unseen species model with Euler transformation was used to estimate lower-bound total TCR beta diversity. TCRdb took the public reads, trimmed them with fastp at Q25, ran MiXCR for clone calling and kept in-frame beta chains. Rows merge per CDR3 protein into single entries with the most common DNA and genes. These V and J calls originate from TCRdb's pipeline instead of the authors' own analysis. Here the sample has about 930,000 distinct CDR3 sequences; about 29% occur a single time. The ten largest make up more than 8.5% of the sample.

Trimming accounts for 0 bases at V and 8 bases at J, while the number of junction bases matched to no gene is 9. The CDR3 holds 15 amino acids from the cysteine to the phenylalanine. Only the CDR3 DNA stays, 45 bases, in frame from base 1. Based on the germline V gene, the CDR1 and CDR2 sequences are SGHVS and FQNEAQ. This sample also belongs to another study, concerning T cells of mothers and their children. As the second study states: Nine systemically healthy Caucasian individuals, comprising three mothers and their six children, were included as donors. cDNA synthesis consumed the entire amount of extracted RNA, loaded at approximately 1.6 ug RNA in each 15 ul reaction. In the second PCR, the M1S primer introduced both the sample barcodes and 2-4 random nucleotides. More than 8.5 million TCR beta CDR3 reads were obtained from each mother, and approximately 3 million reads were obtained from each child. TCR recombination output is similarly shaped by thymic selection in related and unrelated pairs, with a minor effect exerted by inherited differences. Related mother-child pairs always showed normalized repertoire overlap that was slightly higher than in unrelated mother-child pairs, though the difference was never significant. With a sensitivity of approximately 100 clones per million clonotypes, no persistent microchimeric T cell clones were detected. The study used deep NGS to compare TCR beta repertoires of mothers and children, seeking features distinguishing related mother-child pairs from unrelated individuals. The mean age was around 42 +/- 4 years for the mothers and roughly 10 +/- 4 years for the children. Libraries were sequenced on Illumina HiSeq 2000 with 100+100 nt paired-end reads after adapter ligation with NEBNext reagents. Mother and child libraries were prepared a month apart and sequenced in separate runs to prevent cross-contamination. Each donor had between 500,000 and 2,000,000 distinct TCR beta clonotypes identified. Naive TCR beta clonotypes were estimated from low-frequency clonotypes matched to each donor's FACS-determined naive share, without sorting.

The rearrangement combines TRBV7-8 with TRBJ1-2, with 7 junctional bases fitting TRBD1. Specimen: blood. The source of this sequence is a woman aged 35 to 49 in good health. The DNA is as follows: TGTGCCAGCAGCTTAGCGGGACAGCCGCTGGGCGGCTACACCTTC. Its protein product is CASSLAGQPLGGYTF.